This T cell receptor beta chain was captured in a study of response to subunit inactivated influenza vaccine. Whole-study results and caveats: The authors suggested that every seasonal influenza vaccination recruits few new T cells.

TCRdb reprocessed the RT-PCR reads via MiXCR and lists one record per CDR3 protein. In the table there are about 800,000 distinct CDR3 sequences, 20% to 25% of which are singletons. The CDR3 totals 16 residues. Trimming removed 0 bases at V and 0 bases at J, with 11 bases between. The germline V gene encodes CDR1 SGHKS and CDR2 YYEKEE (reference sequence). This clonotype appeared a few times. What it binds is not known. The chain employs TRBV5-5 and TRBJ2-3; D is unclear. The receptor's source is a middle-aged man who received an inactivated influenza vaccine. Specimen: PBMCs from blood, collected more than 4 days after vaccination. CDR3 in amino acids: CASSLGFTTSTDTQYF. CDR3 bases: TGTGCCAGCAGCTTGGGATTTACAACTAGCACAGATACGCAGTATTTT.